This T cell receptor (beta chain) came from a study of cytomegalovirus exposure and HLA in healthy donors. Points from the study as a whole: In an earlier analysis, most TCR beta V segments were productive about 87% or about 30% of the time.

Amplification used 60 Vbeta primers and 13 Jbeta primers. Sequenced by immunoSEQ multiplex PCR; TCRdb stores in-frame clones only, minus some. The sample includes 150,000 to 200,000 clones, about 80% of them seen just once. Concerning this clone itself: The antigen remains unidentified.

Sequences were obtained from PBMCs. This sequence was found in a man aged 30 to 45 in good health and CMV-seronegative.

CDR3 coding DNA: TGCAGCGTTGTTAGGGGCACATCGGGTTTGGGCTATGGCTACACCTTC. It specifies CSVVRGTSGLGYGYTF. The chain uses TRBV29-1 and TRBJ1-2, with a tentative D call TRBD1 (5 bases). V lost 4 bases, J lost 4 bases, and 22 bases lay in between. CDR1 is SQVTM and CDR2 is ANQGSEA in the germline V gene. The CDR3 consists of 16 residues.